This T cell receptor (beta chain) comes out of a study of T cell clones after liver transplantation (dated by TCRdb to the late 2010s). Background on the whole study: Samples were obtained from ITN030ST, a randomized trial in which withdrawal of immunosuppression was attempted within 2 years of liver transplantation. After a pre-transplant mixed lymphocyte reaction, TCRbeta sequencing was used to pinpoint donor-reactive T cell clones, which were subsequently tracked in post-transplant blood. Third party-reactive TCRbeta sequences from pre-transplant MLRs were also identified as an antigen-independent comparator for donor-reactive sequences. Three of the eight recipients were HCV-positive; the others were transplanted for non-autoimmune, non-viral indications. Until randomization at 12-24 months post-transplant, subjects were given standard immunosuppression, with no induction therapy. Tolerance meant complete immunosuppression withdrawal for at least one year without liver enzymes rising beyond twice the upper limit of normal. Blood samples were collected pre-transplant, pre-randomization before withdrawal, and post-randomization after either complete withdrawal or failed withdrawal. The studied cohort comprised 8 liver transplant recipients, 3 classified as tolerant and 5 as non-tolerant. Study-level results and caveats: The conclusions were considered preliminary, being limited by small, heterogeneous patient numbers and non-standardized post-transplant time points. Because no allograft tissue specimens were available, donor-reactive T cells may have migrated into the graft instead of being deleted. After accounting for repertoire turnover, donor-reactive detection was significantly reduced in 7 of 8 subjects for CD4 and 8 of 8 for CD8. Donor-reactive sequences decreased more than third party-reactive sequences, which suggests partial antigen-specific deletion that was not related to withdrawal success. In a couple of subjects, low numbers of available donor cells limited the measurable donor-reactive repertoire. A significant post-transplant decrease in circulating donor-reactive CD4 TCRbeta sequences was observed in 5 of 8 subjects, irrespective of tolerance or HCV status.

Worth noting for this clone: The antigen it binds to is not known. No per-base quality is available; no much larger clone lies one base away.

Inclusive of the bounding cysteine and phenylalanine, the CDR3 is 18 residues long. Here the CDR3 DNA is all that survives: 54 bases in frame from base 1. CDR1 MGHRA and CDR2 YSYEKL are derived from the germline V gene. Clipping removes 4 bases from V and 4 bases from J, with 14 as the unmatched junction base count. High-throughput TCRbeta CDR3 sequencing of frozen genomic DNA was performed by immunoSEQ, with PCR amplification, mapping, bias correction and internal controls included. Under the source paper's analysis protocol: Productive rearrangements were retained, and unique TCRbeta sequences were defined by the CDR3 nucleotide sequence together with the V and J gene. For a sequence to be called donor-reactive, it needed a frequency of at least 0.01% and at least 5-fold expansion in CFSE-low cells compared with unstimulated pre-transplant cells. Per-subject minimum frequency thresholds, based on the lowest-template unstimulated sample, ensured at least 90% detection power. Repertoire turnover was measured by Jensen-Shannon divergence between the top 1000 TCRbeta sequences post- and pre-transplant. Changes in detection of donor-reactive sequences were assessed with two-sided Fisher's exact tests. The table was pulled from immuneACCESS by TCRdb, which kept in-frame rearrangements only. Such tables lose some clones; where checked, under half of the loss comes from unresolved V genes, and the rest has no known cause. V and J calls and clone size follow that table, whereas D and trimming were derived from the DNA. This sample holds roughly 97,000 clones; 80% to 85% were observed only once. The ten most abundant clones make up roughly 0.9% of the sample.

Explained via the paper, the time point label denotes: pre-transplant. Thawed unstimulated PBMCs were stained for CD3, CD4 and CD8 and FACS-sorted into CD3+CD4+ and CD3+CD8+ populations. All 8 studied subjects were randomized to withdrawal of immunosuppression. The Qiagen DNeasy Blood and Tissue Kit was used for isolation of genomic DNA. The specimen was CD4+ T cells from blood, collected before liver transplant. This chain joins TRBV4-1 to TRBJ2-3; 10 junctional bases match TRBD1. The TCR was taken from a human donor who received a liver transplant. The DNA sequence is given as TGCGCCAGCAGCCTTTCCTGGACAGGGGGTTTCGCGGCAGATACGCAGTATTTT. Its coded protein is CASSLSWTGGFAADTQYF.